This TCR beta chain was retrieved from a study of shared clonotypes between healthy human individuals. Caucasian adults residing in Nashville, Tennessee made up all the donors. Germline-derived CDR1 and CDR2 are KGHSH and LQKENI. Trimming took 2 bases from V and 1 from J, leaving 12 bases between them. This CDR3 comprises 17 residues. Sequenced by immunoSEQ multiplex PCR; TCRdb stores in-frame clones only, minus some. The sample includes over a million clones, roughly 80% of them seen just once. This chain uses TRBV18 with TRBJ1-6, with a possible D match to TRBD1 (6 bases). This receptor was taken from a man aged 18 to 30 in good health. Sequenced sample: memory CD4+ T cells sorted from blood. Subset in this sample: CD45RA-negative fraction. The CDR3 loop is CASSPKQGTSYNSPLHF. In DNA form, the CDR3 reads TGTGCCAGCTCACCAAAACAGGGAACGTCCTATAATTCACCCCTCCACTTT.